This TCR beta chain is from a study of T cell repertoires in cytomegalovirus infection. TCRdb re-called the reads through MiXCR, storing one row per CDR3 protein. The profile shows some 400,000 distinct CDR3 sequences, 25% to 40% of them singletons. This clonotype was counted only a few times. Trimming cost V 0 bases and J 8 bases; bases outside gene matches: 3. CDR3 length: 13 amino acids. The chain combines TRBV12-3 or TRBV12-4 with TRBJ1-2, with 7 bases matching TRBD1. The clonotype comes from a human donor in good health (CMV status not recorded). Some clones in this sample may be carry-over from other donors' samples. Specimen: PBMCs. CDR3 loop: CASSLAQGQGYTF. CDR3 DNA sequence: TGTGCCAGCAGTTTAGCACAGGGGCAAGGCTACACCTTC.